The 6 T cell receptor beta chains reported below all come from one sample, sequenced in a study of CD8+CD57+ T cells in acquired aplastic anemia. Genomic DNA templated the TCR beta VDJ and CDR3 profiling. TCRdb re-derived calls from the reads in MiXCR, one entry per CDR3 protein. The data show about 190,000 distinct CDR3 sequences, roughly half seen once. The sequencing input was sorted CD4+, CD8+, or CD8+CD57+ T cells (not recorded which) from PBMCs. The source is a human donor in good health, serving as a control.

The chain joins TRBV25-1 to TRBJ2-7, with D perhaps TRBD1 or TRBD2 (5 bases each). Germline CDR1 MGHDK, CDR2 SYGVNS. The CDR3 has 14 amino acids. Trimming shortened V by 4 bases and J by 2 bases, and 12 bases separated the two germline ends. The CDR3 region is CASSGDGAAYEQYF. The CDR3 DNA sequence: TGTGCCAGCAGTGGCGACGGGGCGGCCTACGAGCAGTACTTC.

The genes are TRBV7-2 and TRBJ2-3; D not certain. V was cut by 2 bases and J by 4 bases, with 10 bases left in between. The germline CDR1 and CDR2 sequences are SGHTA and FQGNSA. The CDR3 runs to 14 residues. CDR3 protein: CASSLLRGADTQYF. CDR3 in DNA: TGTGCCAGCAGCTTATTAAGAGGCGCAGATACGCAGTATTTT.

The chain links TRBV29-1 to TRBJ1-2; TRBD1 is a possible D gene (5 bases). Trimming stripped 4 bases from V and 8 bases from J, with 11 bases between. Germline CDR1 is SQVTM and CDR2 is ANQGSEA. This CDR3 is built from 11 residues. The CDR3 loop reads CSVGIGGGYTF. The CDR3 region has the DNA TGCAGCGTTGGAATCGGGGGGGGCTACACCTTC.

CDR3 sequence reads: CASSVDPMAEAFF. The CDR3 coding sequence is TGTGCCAGCAGCGTAGACCCGATGGCTGAAGCTTTCTTT. The chain combines TRBV9 with TRBJ1-1, with D hard to call. The CDR3 consists of 13 residues. Germline values: CDR1 SGDLS, CDR2 YYNGEE. V lost 0 bases and J 6 bases, leaving 9 bases between the germline ends.

The chain uses TRBV14 and TRBJ2-2; D is possibly TRBD2 (6 bases). This CDR3 has 16 residues. In germline, CDR1 is SGHDN, CDR2 FVKESK. V lost 0 bases and J 4 bases, leaving 12 bases between the germline ends. CDR3 DNA sequence: TGTGCCAGCAGCCAAGACCTAGCGTTGGGCACCGGGGAGCTGTTTTTT. As protein: CASSQDLALGTGELFF. The full variable domain, its missing parts supplied by reference TRBV14 and TRBJ2-2, is EAGVTQFPSHSVIEKGQTVTLRCDPISGHDNLYWYRRVMGKEIKFLLHFVKESKQDESGMPNNRFLAERTGGTYSTLKVQPAELEDSGVYFCASSQDLALGTGELFFGEGSRLTVL.

V and J are TRBV14 and TRBJ2-3, with D perhaps matching TRBD1 (5 bases). Per the germline V gene, CDR1 is SGHDN and CDR2 is FVKESK. The CDR3 is made up of 17 amino acids. V was pared by 0 bases and J by 1 base, with 14 bases between. This chain's CDR3 is CASSQETATPRTDTQYF. The CDR3 DNA follows: TGTGCCAGCAGCCAAGAGACAGCCACCCCCCGCACAGATACGCAGTATTTT. Together with reference TRBV14 and TRBJ2-3, the CDR3 gives the full variable domain: EAGVTQFPSHSVIEKGQTVTLRCDPISGHDNLYWYRRVMGKEIKFLLHFVKESKQDESGMPNNRFLAERTGGTYSTLKVQPAELEDSGVYFCASSQETATPRTDTQYFGPGTRLTVL.